This TCR beta chain is drawn from a study of T cell responses to AZD1222 COVID-19 vaccine (dated by TCRdb to about 2021). With respect to the entire study: A total of over 230 trial participants underwent TCR sequencing, of whom 200 to 220 had received two doses of AZD1222 and about 25 had received two doses of the MenACWY control vaccine. Trial participants were enrolled into age subgroups of 18-55, 56-69 and 70-plus years, which contained about 150, 27 and 61 TCR-sequenced participants, respectively. Study-level results and caveats: No day 14 peak-response samples were available, so repertoires were characterized only after the peak T cell response. The whole spike protein was spanned by vaccine-associated CD4 TCRs, and dominant responses were seen in regions 160-218 and 743-854. The 56-69-year group was small, and its depth increase did not reach significance, likely because of low power. Reportedly, close to half of the unique spike-specific TCRs recognized epitopes lying outside the regions that are mutated in the B.1.351 and B.1.1.7 variants. Conclusions about previously exposed vaccinees were limited because only a handful of AZD1222 recipients were SARS-CoV-2 seropositive at baseline. A significant rise in spike-specific TCR breadth and depth was observed after two AZD1222 doses relative to day 0 and relative to MenACWY recipients. Participants were mostly white British and included more females than males, and it was suggested by the authors that clonal diversity may have been underestimated.

In light of the paper, this sample's time point label describes: about 28 days (+/-7) after the second vaccine dose. Because spike-specific TCR depth and breadth did not differ between the two schedules, AZD1222 recipients who got a second dose at roughly 4 weeks were pooled with those who got a second dose at roughly 12 weeks. The vaccinee samples were drawn from two UK trials, COV001 and COV002, one of which was a single-blind randomized controlled phase 2/3 trial testing AZD1222 (ChAdOx1 nCoV-19) in healthy adults. For TCRbeta chain sequencing, PBMC samples from trial participants were taken at day 0 and at day 28 after the second dose. The CDR3 sequence holds 12 residues, the cysteine and phenylalanine included. The DNA shown is the 36-base CDR3, in frame from base 1. V is cut by 3 bases and J by 0 bases, and the space between the germline ends is 1 base. For CDR1 and CDR2, the germline V gene lists KGHDR and SFDVKD.

The CDR3 regions of human TCRbeta chains were analyzed by immunosequencing. From the authors' description of their analysis: Repertoire TCRs were matched against a reference library of SARS-CoV-2-specific TCRs generated with the MIRA antigen-specificity platform. Breadth meant the fraction of unique TCRs that were SARS-CoV-2-associated, whereas depth meant the fraction of total T cells that were SARS-CoV-2-associated. Using the MIRA data, each spike-specific TCR was assigned both to the spike region to which the TCR was reactive and to a CD4 or CD8 class. Log10-transformed breadth and depth values were compared by one-way ANOVA with Sidak's multiple comparisons tests. In TCRdb, the immuneACCESS table is reduced to in-frame sequences with V and J assigned. These tables do not hold every clone; where another copy was compared, an unresolved V gene accounts for under half, and the others remain unexplained. Clone size and V and J calls were adopted from that table, with D and trimming inferred from the DNA. For this sample there are approximately 140,000 clones; about 93% appear just once. 3% to 3.5% of the sample lies in the top ten.

In its sample, this clone was seen once. Its antigen is currently not known. The input lacks base qualities; no much larger clone sits a single base away. Other DNA sequences within the sample encode an identical CDR3. Sequences were derived from peripheral blood, sampled 28 days after the second AZD1222 dose. The source of this sequence is an adult who received the AZD1222 COVID-19 vaccine. The chain links TRBV24-1 with TRBJ1-2, with no confidently assigned D gene. The base sequence is TGTGCCACCAGTGATACTAACTATGGCTACACCTTC. The resulting protein is CATSDTNYGYTF.